Sequencing of this T cell receptor (beta chain) was carried out in a study of blood T cells in healthy people across ages. The CDR3 has 15 residues. Study-level points and caveats: Without sorted subsets, naive and antigen-experienced compartments could not be conclusively compared.

Approximately 9.1 milliliters was the volume of peripheral blood drawn from each donor. Per sample, no less than 6 micrograms of total RNA were extracted. A second PCR of about 7 to 12 cycles used a sample-barcoded 5' primer and a J-beta primer mix. In TCRdb, the 5' RACE reads were re-called with MiXCR into one record per CDR3 protein. The sample shows roughly 1,100,000 distinct CDR3 sequences, about 25% of them seen only once. As regards this clonotype: The target antigen is unknown. Relative to the germline gene, one junction end is altered; a read error may explain this.

These same data were also listed under a study on T cells of mothers and their children. That source reports: The yield was over 9 million TCR beta CDR3 reads from each mother and around 3.3 million from each child.

The rearrangement uses TRBV12-3 or TRBV12-4 and TRBJ1-1, with D unresolved. Sequencing was done on a sample of blood. The clonotype was recovered from a girl aged 2 to 9 in good health. This CDR3 is CASLTLVDSNTGAFF. In DNA form, the CDR3 reads TGTGCCAGTTTGACATTGGTAGACTCGAACACTGGAGCTTTCTTT.